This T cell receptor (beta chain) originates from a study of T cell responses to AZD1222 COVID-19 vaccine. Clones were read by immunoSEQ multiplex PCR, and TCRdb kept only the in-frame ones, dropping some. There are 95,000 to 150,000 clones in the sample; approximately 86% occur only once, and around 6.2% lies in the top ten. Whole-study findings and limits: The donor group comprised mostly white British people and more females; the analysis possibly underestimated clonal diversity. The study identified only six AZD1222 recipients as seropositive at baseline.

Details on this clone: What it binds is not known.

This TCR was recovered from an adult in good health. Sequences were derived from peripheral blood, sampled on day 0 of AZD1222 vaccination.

The chain's CDR3 is CASSNGYEQYF. The CDR3 coding sequence is TGTGCCAGTAGTAACGGGTACGAGCAGTACTTC. This chain uses TRBV19 with TRBJ2-7; the D is unclear. The germline gives CDR1 LNHDA, CDR2 SQIVND (reference sequence). The CDR3 spans 11 residues. V lost 4 bases and J lost 4, with 5 bases in between.